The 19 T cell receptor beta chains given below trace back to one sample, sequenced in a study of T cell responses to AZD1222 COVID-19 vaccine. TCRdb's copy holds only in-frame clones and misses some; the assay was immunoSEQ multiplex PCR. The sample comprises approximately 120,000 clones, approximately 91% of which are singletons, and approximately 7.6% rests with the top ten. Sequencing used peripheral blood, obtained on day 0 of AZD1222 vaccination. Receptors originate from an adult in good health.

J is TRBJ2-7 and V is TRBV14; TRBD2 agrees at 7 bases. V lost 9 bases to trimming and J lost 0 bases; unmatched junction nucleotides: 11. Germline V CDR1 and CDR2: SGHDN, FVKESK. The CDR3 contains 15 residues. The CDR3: CASSRAGPASYEQYF. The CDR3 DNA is TGTGCCAGTAGTAGAGCGGGACCGGCCTCCTACGAGCAGTACTTC.

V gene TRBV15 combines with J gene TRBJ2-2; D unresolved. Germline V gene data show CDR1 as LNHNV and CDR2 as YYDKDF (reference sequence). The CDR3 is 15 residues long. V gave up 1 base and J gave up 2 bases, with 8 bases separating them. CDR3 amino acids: CATSRGQLNTGELFF. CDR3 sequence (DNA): TGTGCCACCAGCAGAGGGCAGCTTAACACCGGGGAGCTGTTTTTT.

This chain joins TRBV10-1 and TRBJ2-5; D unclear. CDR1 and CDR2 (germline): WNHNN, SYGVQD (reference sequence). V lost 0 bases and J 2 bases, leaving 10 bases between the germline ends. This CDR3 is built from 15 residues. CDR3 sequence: CASSESGSPQETQYF. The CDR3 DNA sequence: TGCGCCAGCAGTGAGTCGGGGTCTCCGCAAGAGACCCAGTACTTC.

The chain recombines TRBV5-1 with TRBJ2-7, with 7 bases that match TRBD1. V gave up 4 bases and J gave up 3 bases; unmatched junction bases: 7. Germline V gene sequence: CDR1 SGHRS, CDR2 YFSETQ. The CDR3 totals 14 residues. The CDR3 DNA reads TGCGCCAGCAGCAAAGGACAGGAGAACTACGAGCAGTACTTC. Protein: CASSKGQENYEQYF.

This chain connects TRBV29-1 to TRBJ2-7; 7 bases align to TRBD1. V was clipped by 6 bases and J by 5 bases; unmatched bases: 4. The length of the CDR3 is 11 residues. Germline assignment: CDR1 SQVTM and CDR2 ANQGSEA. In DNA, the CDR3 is TGCAGCGTCGAAACAGGGGACGAGCAGTACTTC. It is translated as CSVETGDEQYF.

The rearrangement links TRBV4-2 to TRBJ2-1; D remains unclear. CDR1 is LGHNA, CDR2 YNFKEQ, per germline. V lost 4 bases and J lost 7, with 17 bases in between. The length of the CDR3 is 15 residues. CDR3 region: CASSPYHGTDNEQFF. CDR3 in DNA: TGTGCCAGCAGCCCCTACCACGGTACGGATAATGAGCAGTTCTTC.

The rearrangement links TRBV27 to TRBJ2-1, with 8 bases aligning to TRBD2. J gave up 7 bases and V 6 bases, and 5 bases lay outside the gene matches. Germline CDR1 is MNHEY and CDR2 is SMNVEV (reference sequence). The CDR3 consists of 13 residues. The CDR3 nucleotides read TGTGCCAGCAGCTTCCGGGAGGGAAATGAGCAGTTCTTC. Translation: CASSFREGNEQFF.

Here the CDR3 DNA reads TGTGCCAGTAACAGACTATCCGGCAATCAGCCCCAGCATTTT. Protein sequence: CASNRLSGNQPQHF. The chain links TRBV19 to TRBJ1-5; D gene unclear. Germline V gives CDR1 LNHDA, CDR2 SQIVND (reference sequence). The CDR3 extends over 14 amino acids. Trimming shortened V by 7 bases and J by 2 bases, and 12 bases separated the two germline ends.

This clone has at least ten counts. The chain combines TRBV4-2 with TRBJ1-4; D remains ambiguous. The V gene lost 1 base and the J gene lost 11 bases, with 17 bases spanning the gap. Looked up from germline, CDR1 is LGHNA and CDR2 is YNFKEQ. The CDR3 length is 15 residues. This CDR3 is CASSQVGSGEWKLFF. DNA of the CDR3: TGTGCCAGCAGCCAAGTGGGCAGTGGGGAATGGAAACTGTTTTTT.

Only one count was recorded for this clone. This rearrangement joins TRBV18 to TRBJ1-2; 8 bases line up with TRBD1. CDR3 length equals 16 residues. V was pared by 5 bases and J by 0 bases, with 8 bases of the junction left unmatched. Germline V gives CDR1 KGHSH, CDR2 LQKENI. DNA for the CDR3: TGTGCCAGCTCAAGCATCCAGGGGGCGACTAACTATGGCTACACCTTC. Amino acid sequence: CASSSIQGATNYGYTF.

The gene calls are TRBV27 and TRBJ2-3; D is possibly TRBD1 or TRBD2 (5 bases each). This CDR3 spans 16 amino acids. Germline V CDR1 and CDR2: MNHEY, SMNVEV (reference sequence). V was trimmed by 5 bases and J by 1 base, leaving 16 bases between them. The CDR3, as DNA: TGTGCCAGCAGTACCCCGTGGGGGTCGGGCACAGATACGCAGTATTTT. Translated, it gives CASSTPWGSGTDTQYF.

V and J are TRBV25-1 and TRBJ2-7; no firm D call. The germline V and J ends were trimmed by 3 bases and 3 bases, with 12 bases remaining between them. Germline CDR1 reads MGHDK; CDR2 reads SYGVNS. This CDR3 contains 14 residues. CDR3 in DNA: TGTGCCAGCAGTGATTTAATCGCTGGCTACGAGCAGTACTTC. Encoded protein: CASSDLIAGYEQYF.

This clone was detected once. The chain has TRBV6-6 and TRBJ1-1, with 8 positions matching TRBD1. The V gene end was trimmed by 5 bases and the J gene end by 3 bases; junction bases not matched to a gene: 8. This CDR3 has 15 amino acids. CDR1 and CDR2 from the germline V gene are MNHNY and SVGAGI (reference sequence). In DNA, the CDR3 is TGTGCCAGCAGTCCCGGACAGGGAGCGGACACTGAAGCTTTCTTT. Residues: CASSPGQGADTEAFF.

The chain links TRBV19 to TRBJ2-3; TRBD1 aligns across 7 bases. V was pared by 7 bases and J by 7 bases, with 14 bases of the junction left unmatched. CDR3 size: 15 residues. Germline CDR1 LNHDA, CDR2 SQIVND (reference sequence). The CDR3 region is CASTRDSASSHTQYF. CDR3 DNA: TGTGCCAGTACCAGGGACAGCGCTTCCTCACATACGCAGTATTTT.

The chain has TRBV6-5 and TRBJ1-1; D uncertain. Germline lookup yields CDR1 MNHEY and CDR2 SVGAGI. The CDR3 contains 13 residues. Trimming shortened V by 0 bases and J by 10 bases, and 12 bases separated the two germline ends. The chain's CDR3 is CASSYSPPARAFF. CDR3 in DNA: TGTGCCAGCAGTTACTCCCCTCCCGCTAGAGCTTTCTTT.

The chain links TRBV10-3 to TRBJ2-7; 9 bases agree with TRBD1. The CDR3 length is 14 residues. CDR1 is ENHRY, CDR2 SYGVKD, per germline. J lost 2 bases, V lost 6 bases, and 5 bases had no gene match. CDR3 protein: CAIRGTGYTYEQYF. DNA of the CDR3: TGTGCCATCAGGGGGACAGGGTACACCTACGAGCAGTACTTC.

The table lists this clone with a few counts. In DNA form, the CDR3 reads TGTGCCAGCAGCCCTCAGGGGGATCATATCACCGGGGAGCTGTTTTTT. Its translation is CASSPQGDHITGELFF. The chain joins TRBV7-3 to TRBJ2-2, with 7 bases fitting TRBD1. The V gene end was trimmed by 5 bases and the J gene end by 4 bases; junction bases not matched to a gene: 10. Per germline, CDR1 SGHTA and CDR2 FQGTGA. This CDR3 is built from 16 residues.

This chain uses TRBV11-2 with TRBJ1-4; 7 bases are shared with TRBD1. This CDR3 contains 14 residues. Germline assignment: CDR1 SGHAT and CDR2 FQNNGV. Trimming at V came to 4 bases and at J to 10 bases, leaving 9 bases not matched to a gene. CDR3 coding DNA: TGTGCCAGCAGCTCCTTCGACAGGGTTGGAAAACTGTTTTTT. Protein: CASSSFDRVGKLFF.

The CDR3 loop reads CASSQETGVSTDTQYF. The CDR3 DNA sequence: TGCGCCAGCAGCCAAGAGACAGGGGTTAGCACAGATACGCAGTATTTT. The chain carries TRBV4-1 and TRBJ2-3; 8 bases line up with TRBD1. In germline, CDR1 is MGHRA, CDR2 YSYEKL. The V and J ends lost 0 bases and 0 bases, in that order; junction bases with no gene match: 2. This CDR3 region has 16 residues.